Included here is one T cell receptor beta chain sequence, with context. Its specificity is not known. The entry originates in a study of T cells after yellow fever vaccination. General study points: Contamination of FACS-sorted repertoires by abundant clonotypes from the bulk population could occur.

UMIs were added to TCR cDNA along with a universal primer site when it was made by 5'RACE template switching. One entry per CDR3 protein results from TCRdb running MiXCR on the 5' RACE reads. This table holds around 500,000 distinct CDR3 sequences, roughly a fifth found once. This CDR3 region has 15 residues. Looked up from germline, CDR1 is MNHNS and CDR2 is SASEGT. The ends lost 1 base at V and 5 bases at J; junction bases unmatched: 7. The chain uses TRBV6-1 and TRBJ2-5; 7 positions match TRBD2. The specimen was PBMCs, collected less than 25 days after the first yellow fever vaccination. This TCR derives from a young man who received the YFV17D yellow fever vaccine. The CDR3 region is CASSEVGGGPETQYF. CDR3 nucleotides: TGTGCCAGCAGTGAAGTAGGCGGGGGTCCTGAGACCCAGTACTTC.